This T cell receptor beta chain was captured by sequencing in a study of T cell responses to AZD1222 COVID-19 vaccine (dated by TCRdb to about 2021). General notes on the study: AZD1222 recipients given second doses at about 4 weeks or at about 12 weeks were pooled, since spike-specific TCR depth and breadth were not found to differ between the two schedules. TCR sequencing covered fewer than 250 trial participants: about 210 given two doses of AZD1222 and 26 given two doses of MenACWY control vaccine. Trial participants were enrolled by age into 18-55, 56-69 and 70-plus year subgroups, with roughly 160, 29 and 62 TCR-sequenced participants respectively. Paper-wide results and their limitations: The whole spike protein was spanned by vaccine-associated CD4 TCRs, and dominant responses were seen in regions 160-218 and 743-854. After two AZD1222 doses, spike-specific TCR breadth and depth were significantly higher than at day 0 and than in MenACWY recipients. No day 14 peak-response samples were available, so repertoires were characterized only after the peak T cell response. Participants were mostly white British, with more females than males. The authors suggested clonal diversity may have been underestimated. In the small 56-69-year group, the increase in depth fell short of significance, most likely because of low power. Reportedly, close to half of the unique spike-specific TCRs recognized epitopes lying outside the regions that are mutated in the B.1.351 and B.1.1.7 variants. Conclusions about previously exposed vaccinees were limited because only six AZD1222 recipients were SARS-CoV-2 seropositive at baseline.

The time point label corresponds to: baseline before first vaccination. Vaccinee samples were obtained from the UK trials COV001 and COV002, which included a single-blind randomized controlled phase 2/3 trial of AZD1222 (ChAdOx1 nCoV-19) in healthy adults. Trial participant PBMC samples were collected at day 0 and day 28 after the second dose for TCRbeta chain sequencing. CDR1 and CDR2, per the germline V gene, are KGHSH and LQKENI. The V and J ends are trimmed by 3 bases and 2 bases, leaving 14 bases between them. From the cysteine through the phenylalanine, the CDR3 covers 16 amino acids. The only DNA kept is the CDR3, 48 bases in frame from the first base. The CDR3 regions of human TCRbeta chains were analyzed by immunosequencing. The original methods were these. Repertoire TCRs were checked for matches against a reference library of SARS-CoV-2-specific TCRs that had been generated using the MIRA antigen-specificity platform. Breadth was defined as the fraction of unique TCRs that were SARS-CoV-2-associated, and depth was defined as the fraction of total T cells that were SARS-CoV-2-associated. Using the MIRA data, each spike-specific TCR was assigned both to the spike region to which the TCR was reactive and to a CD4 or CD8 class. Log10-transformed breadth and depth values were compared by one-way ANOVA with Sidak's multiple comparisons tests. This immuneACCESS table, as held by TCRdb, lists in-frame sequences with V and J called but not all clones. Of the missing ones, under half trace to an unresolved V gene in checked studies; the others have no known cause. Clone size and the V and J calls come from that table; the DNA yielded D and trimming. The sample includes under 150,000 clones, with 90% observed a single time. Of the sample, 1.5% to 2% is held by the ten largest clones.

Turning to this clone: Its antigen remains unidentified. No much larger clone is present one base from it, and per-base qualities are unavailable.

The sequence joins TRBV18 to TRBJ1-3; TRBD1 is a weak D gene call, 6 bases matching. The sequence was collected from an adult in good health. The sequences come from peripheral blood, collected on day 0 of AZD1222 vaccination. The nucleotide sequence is TGTGCCAGCTCACCCAATGGACAGCAACCTGGAAACACCATATATTTT. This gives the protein CASSPNGQQPGNTIYF.